Listed below are T cell receptor beta chains from one sample, sequenced in a study of breast tumors, draining lymph nodes, adjacent tissues. Each CDR3 protein gets one entry after TCRdb re-called the multiplex PCR reads with MiXCR. The sample lists 150,000 to 200,000 distinct CDR3 sequences, 33% seen once, with over 3.5% in the top ten. Sequenced material: axillary lymph node tissue. Receptors were obtained from a female donor with breast cancer. Some clones in this sample may be carry-over from other donors' samples. The CDR3 runs from the conserved cysteine through the conserved F or W. D genes are given only for firm matches. Not every row has a clone size; where given, it reads once, few, many or a size class.

d_gene | j_gene | abundance | v_gene | CDR3nt | CDR3aa
- | TRBJ1-5 | many | TRBV30 | TGTGCCTGGACACTGGACAGCAATCAGCCCCAGCATTTT | CAWTLDSNQPQHF
TRBD1 | TRBJ1-3 | many | TRBV6-5 | TGTGCCAGCAGTTACTCTGGACAGGCTGGAAACACCATATATTTT | CASSYSGQAGNTIYF
TRBD2 | TRBJ2-3 | many | TRBV20-1 | TGCAGTGACCGGGGGCGGGGGGGTGGAGATACGCAGTATTTT | CSDRGRGGGDTQYF
TRBD2 | TRBJ2-3 | - | TRBV15 | TGCGCCACCAGCAGAGGTGCGGGAGTTGGCACAGATACGCAGTATTTT | CATSRGAGVGTDTQYF
- | TRBJ2-1 | - | TRBV28 | TGTGCCAGCAGTTTCCGAGGAGGGGGCTCCTACAGTGAGCAGTTCTTC | CASSFRGGGSYSEQFF
- | TRBJ2-7 | many | TRBV7-2 | TGTGCCAGCAGCTTAGGCATAAACTACGAGCAGTACTTC | CASSLGINYEQYF
- | TRBJ2-4 | many | TRBV5-1 | TGCGCCAGCAGCTTGGAGGCTGCCCGAGCCAAAAACATTCAGTACTTC | CASSLEAARAKNIQYF
TRBD2 | TRBJ2-7 | - | TRBV7-2 | TGTGCCAGCAGCCATCCCGGCGGGAGGGCCCTTGAGCAGCACTTC | CASSHPGGRALEQHF
- | TRBJ1-5 | - | TRBV27 | TGTGCCAGCAGTCTCCGGGATAATCAGCCCCAGCATTTT | CASSLRDNQPQHF
- | TRBJ2-2 | many | TRBV9 | TGTGCCAGCAGCGTAGCGGGAGTGGGGACCGGGGAGCTGTTTTTT | CASSVAGVGTGELFF
- | TRBJ1-5 | many | TRBV3-1 | TGTGCCAGCAGTCGGACATACAATCAGCCCCAGCATTTT | CASSRTYNQPQHF
TRBD1 | TRBJ1-1 | - | TRBV24-1 | TGTGCCACCGGGACAGGGGGCATGAACACTGAAGCTTCCTTT | CATGTGGMNTEASF
TRBD2 | TRBJ2-7 | many | TRBV10-2 | TGCGCCAGCAGACCTACTAGCGGGGGGCGGGAGCAGTACTTC | CASRPTSGGREQYF
TRBD1 | TRBJ1-4 | - | TRBV6-5 | TGTGCCAGCAGTAAACAGGGGCACACGAGTGAAAAACTGTTTTTT | CASSKQGHTSEKLFF
- | TRBJ1-5 | many | TRBV7-9 | TGTGCCAGCAGCTTAGGCAGCGACAATCAGCCCCAGCATTTT | CASSLGSDNQPQHF
TRBD2 | TRBJ2-1 | - | TRBV10-3 | TGTGCCATCAGTGAGGGGGGGACTAGCGGGGAGTTCTTC | CAISEGGTSGEFF
- | TRBJ1-6 | - | TRBV14 | TGTGCCAGCAGCTTGAATCAGGGAACTAATTCACCCCTCCACTTT | CASSLNQGTNSPLHF
- | TRBJ1-4 | many | TRBV11-2 | TGTGCCAGCAGCCGTGGAGTGGGGGCGCCGAATGAAAAACTGTTTTTT | CASSRGVGAPNEKLFF
TRBD1 | TRBJ1-4 | many | TRBV20-1 | TGCAGTGCTAGAGGGGACAGGGTAAATGAAAAACTGTTTTTT | CSARGDRVNEKLFF
- | TRBJ1-5 | many | TRBV28 | TGTGCCAGCAGTGGGATACCCTTGGGCAATCAGCCCCAGCATTTT | CASSGIPLGNQPQHF
TRBD1 | TRBJ2-3 | many | TRBV5-6 | TGTGCCAGCAGCTTGTTTCTGGACAGGGAAAGCGCAGATACGCAGTATTTT | CASSLFLDRESADTQYF
TRBD1 | TRBJ2-1 | many | TRBV6-5 | TGTGCCAGCAGTTACTCTAGGACAGGGGACAATGAGCAGTTCTTC | CASSYSRTGDNEQFF
- | TRBJ2-1 | many | TRBV7-2 | TGTGCCAGCAGCTTCACAGGGTACAATGAGCAGTTCTTC | CASSFTGYNEQFF
- | TRBJ2-1 | many | TRBV5-1 | TGCGCCAGCAGCTTGAGTCTAGCGAGGCATGAGCAGTTCTTC | CASSLSLARHEQFF
- | TRBJ2-5 | many | TRBV9 | TGTGCCAGCAGCGTAGGTGGGGTCCAAGAGACCCAGTCCTTC | CASSVGGVQETQSF
- | TRBJ1-6 | many | TRBV25-1 | TGTGCCAGCAATCTCCCTAATTCACCCCTCCACTTT | CASNLPNSPLHF
- | TRBJ2-7 | many | TRBV29-1 | TGCAGCGTTGCAGGGACTCACGAGCAGTACTTC | CSVAGTHEQYF
- | TRBJ2-1 | - | TRBV7-9 | TGTGCCAGCTCCCTCGCGGGCCCCAATGAGCAGTCCTTC | CASSLAGPNEQSF
TRBD2 | TRBJ2-1 | - | TRBV7-3 | TGTGCCAGCAGTGAGACTAGCAAAGCCTCCTACAATGAGCAGTTCTTC | CASSETSKASYNEQFF
- | TRBJ1-1 | - | TRBV5-4 | TGTGCCAGCAGCAAACCGAACAGGGATTTGAGCACTGAAGCTTTCTTT | CASSKPNRDLSTEAFF
TRBD1 | TRBJ1-2 | many | TRBV9 | TGTGCCAGCAGCGCCGCCGGGACAGGGGGCCCTCCTAATGGCTACACCTTC | CASSAAGTGGPPNGYTF
- | TRBJ2-2 | many | TRBV12-3/TRBV12-4 | TGTGCCAGCAGTTTAGGGGGGGGGCGGGTCGGGGAGCTGTTTTTT | CASSLGGGRVGELFF
- | TRBJ2-3 | many | TRBV20-1 | TGCAGTGCTAGGGGGGACTTCTTCGATACGCAGTATTTT | CSARGDFFDTQYF
TRBD1 | TRBJ1-6 | many | TRBV7-9 | TGTGCCAGCAGCTATCCCCCCCGGGGGACAGCTAATTCACCCCTCCACTTT | CASSYPPRGTANSPLHF
- | TRBJ1-6 | many | TRBV11-1 | TGTGCCAGCAGATTAACCACAGACAATTCACCCCTCCACTTT | CASRLTTDNSPLHF
- | TRBJ1-4 | - | TRBV5-5 | TGTGCCAGCAGCAAGGGACTTACTGAAGAACTGTTTTTT | CASSKGLTEELFF